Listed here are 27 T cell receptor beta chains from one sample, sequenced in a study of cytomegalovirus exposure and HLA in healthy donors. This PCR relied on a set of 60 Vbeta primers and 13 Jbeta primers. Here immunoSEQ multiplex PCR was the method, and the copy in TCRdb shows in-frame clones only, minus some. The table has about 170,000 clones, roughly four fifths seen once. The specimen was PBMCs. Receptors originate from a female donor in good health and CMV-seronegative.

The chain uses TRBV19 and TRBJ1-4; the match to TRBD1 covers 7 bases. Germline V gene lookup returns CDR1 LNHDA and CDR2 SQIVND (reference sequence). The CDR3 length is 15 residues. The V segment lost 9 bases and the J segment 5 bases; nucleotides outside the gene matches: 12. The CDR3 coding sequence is TGTGCCAGCACCCTCGAGAGGGGGCCGAATGAAAAACTGTTTTTT. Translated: CASTLERGPNEKLFF.

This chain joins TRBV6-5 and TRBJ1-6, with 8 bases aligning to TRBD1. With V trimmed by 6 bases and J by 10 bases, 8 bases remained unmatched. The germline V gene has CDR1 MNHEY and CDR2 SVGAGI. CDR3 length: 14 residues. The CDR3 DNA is TGTGCCAGCAGCCCTGGACAGGGAGGATCACCCCTCCACTTT. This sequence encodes CASSPGQGGSPLHF.

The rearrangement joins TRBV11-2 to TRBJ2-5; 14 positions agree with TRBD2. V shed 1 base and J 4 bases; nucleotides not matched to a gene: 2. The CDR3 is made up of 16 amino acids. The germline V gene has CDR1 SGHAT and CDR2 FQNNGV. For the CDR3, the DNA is TGTGCCAGCAGCTTAGGACTAGCGGGGGGGCGAGAGACCCAGTACTTC. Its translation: CASSLGLAGGRETQYF.

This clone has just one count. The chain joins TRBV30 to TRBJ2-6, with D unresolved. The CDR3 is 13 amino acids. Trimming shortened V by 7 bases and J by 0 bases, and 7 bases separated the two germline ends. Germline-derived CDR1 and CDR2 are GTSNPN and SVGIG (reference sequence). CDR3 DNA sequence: TGTGCCTTCCGAGCCTCTGGGGCCAACGTCCTGACTTTC. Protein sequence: CAFRASGANVLTF.

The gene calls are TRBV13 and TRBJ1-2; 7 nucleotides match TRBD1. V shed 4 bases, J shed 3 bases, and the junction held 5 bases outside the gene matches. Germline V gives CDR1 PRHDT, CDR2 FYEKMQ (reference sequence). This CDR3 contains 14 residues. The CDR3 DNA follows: TGTGCCAGCAGCTCGACAGGGTTCGACTATGGCTACACCTTC. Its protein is CASSSTGFDYGYTF.

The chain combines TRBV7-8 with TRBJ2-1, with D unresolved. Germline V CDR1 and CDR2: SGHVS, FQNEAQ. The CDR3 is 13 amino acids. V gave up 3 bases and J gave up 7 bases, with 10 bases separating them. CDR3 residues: CASSFSIQNEQFF. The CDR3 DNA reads TGTGCCAGCAGCTTTTCGATACAGAATGAGCAGTTCTTC.

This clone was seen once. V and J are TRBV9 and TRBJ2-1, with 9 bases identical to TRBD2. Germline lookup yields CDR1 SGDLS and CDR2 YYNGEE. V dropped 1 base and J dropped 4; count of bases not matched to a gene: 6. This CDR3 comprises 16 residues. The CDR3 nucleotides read TGTGCCAGCAGCGTAAATCGGCGGGGGGGGTACAATGAGCAGTTCTTC. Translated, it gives CASSVNRRGGYNEQFF. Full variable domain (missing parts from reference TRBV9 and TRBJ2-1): DSGVTQTPKHLITATGQRVTLRCSPRSGDLSVYWYQQSLDQGLQFLIQYYNGEERAKGNILERFSAQQFPDLHSELNLSSLELGDSALYFCASSVNRRGGYNEQFFGPGTRLTVL.

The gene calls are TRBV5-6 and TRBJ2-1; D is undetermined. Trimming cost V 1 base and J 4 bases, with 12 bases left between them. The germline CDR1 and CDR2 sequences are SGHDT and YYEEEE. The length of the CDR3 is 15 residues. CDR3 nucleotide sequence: TGTGCCAGCAGCTTGATAGTCCCCCCTTACAATGAGCAGTTCTTC. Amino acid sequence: CASSLIVPPYNEQFF. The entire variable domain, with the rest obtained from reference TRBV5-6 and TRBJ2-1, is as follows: DAGVTQSPTHLIKTRGQQVTLRCSPKSGHDTVSWYQQALGQGPQFIFQYYEEEERQRGNFPDRFSGHQFPNYSSELNVNALLLGDSALYLCASSLIVPPYNEQFFGPGTRLTVL.

As DNA, the CDR3 is TGTGCCTGGAGTCCTGGGACAGGGCTGCGGGAGCAGTACTTC. Residues: CAWSPGTGLREQYF. The chain has TRBV30 and TRBJ2-7, with 9 bases identical to TRBD1. The CDR3 contains 14 residues. CDR1 and CDR2 from the germline V gene are GTSNPN and SVGIG (reference sequence). V was pared by 2 bases and J by 7 bases, with 9 bases of the junction left unmatched.

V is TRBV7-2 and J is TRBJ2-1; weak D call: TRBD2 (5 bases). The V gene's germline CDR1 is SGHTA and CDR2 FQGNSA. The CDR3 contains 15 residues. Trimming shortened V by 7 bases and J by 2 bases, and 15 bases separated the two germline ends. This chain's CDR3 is CASTPTSAPYNEQFF. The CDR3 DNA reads TGTGCCAGCACCCCTACTAGTGCTCCCTACAATGAGCAGTTCTTC.

The CDR3 DNA sequence: TGCGCCAGCAGCTTGATCGGACAGGGGCGCGAAAAACTGTTTTTT. Amino acid sequence: CASSLIGQGREKLFF. This chain connects TRBV5-1 to TRBJ1-4; TRBD1 matches at 9 bases. The CDR3 has 15 amino acids. CDR1 and CDR2 from the germline V gene are SGHRS and YFSETQ. V gave up 1 base and J gave up 8 bases; unmatched junction bases: 6.

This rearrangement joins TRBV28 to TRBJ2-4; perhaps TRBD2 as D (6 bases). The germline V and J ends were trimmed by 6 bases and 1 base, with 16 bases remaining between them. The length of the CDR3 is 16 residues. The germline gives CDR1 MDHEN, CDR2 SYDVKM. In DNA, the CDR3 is TGTGCCAGCAGCCTAGGGACCCGGGGGGCCAAAAACATTCAGTACTTC. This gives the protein CASSLGTRGAKNIQYF.

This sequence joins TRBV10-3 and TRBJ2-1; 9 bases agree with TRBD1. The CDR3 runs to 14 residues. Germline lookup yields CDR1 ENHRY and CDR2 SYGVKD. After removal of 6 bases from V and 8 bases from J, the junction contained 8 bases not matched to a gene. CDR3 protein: CAIRGQGLKDEQFF. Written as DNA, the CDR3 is TGTGCCATCAGGGGACAGGGTTTGAAGGATGAGCAGTTCTTC.

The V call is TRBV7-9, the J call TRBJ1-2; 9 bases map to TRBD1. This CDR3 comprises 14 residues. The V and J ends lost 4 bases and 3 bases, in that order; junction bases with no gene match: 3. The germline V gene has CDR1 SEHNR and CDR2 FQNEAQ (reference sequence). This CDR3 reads CASSSNRGHYGYTF. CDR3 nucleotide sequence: TGTGCCAGCAGCTCCAACAGGGGGCACTATGGCTACACCTTC.

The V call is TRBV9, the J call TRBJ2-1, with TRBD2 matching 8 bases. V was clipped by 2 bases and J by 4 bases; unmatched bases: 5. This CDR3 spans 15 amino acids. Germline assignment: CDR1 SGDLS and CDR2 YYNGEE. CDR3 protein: CASSVAGGGYNEQFF. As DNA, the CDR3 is TGTGCCAGCAGCGTGGCGGGAGGAGGGTACAATGAGCAGTTCTTC. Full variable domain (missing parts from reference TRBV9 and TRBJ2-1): DSGVTQTPKHLITATGQRVTLRCSPRSGDLSVYWYQQSLDQGLQFLIQYYNGEERAKGNILERFSAQQFPDLHSELNLSSLELGDSALYFCASSVAGGGYNEQFFGPGTRLTVL.

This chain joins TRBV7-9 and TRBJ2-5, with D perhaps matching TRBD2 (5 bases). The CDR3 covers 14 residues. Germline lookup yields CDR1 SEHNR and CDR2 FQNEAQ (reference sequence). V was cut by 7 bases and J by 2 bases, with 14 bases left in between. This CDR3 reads CASTPVTRQETQYF. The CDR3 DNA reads TGTGCCAGCACTCCGGTAACTAGACAAGAGACCCAGTACTTC.

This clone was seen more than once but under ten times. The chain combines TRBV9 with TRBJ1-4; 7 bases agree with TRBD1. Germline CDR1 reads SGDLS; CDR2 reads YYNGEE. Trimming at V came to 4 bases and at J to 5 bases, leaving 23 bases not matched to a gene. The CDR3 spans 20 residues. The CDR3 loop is CASSRRPRQGTRRENEKLFF. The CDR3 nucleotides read TGTGCCAGCAGCCGTAGACCCCGACAGGGCACGAGGAGAGAAAATGAAAAACTGTTTTTT.

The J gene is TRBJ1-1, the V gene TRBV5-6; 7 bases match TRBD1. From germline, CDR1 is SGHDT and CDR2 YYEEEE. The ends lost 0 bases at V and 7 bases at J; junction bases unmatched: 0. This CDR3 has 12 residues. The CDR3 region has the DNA TGTGCCAGCAGCTTGGGGGACAGTGAAGCTTTCTTT. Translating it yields CASSLGDSEAFF.

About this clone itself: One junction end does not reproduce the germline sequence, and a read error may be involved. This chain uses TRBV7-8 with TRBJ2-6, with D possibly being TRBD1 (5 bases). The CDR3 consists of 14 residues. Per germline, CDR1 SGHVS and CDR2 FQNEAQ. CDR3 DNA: TGTGCCGCATGGGTCCAGGCTGGGGCCAACGGCCTGACTTTC. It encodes CAAWVQAGANGLTF.

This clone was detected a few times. The CDR3 loop is CASSSRQVWEQYF. The CDR3 nucleotides are TGTGCCAGCAGTTCGAGACAGGTTTGGGAGCAGTACTTC. The chain couples TRBV6-5 to TRBJ2-7; a weak D match, TRBD1 (6 bases). The V and J ends lost 4 bases and 7 bases respectively, with 14 bases between them. Germline loops: CDR1 MNHEY, CDR2 SVGAGI. The CDR3 loop spans 13 amino acids.

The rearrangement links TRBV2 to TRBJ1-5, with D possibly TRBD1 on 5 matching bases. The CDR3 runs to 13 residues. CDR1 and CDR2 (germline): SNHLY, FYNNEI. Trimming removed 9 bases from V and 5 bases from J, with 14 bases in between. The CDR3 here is CASRQIGDQPQHF. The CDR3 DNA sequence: TGTGCCAGTAGACAGATAGGCGATCAGCCCCAGCATTTT. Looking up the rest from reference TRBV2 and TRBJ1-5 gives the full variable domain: EPEVTQTPSHQVTQMGQEVILRCVPISNHLYFYWYRQILGQKVEFLVSFYNNEISEKSEIFDDQFSVERPDGSNFTLKIRSTKLEDSAMYFCASRQIGDQPQHFGDGTRLSIL.

CDR3 region: CASSHLPGQGREKLFF. CDR3 in DNA: TGCGCCAGCAGCCACTTACCGGGACAGGGACGGGAAAAACTGTTTTTT. The rearrangement uses TRBV4-1 and TRBJ1-4; the match to TRBD1 covers 9 bases. Germline CDR1 is MGHRA and CDR2 is YSYEKL. The CDR3 covers 16 residues. V shed 3 bases, J shed 8 bases, and the junction held 10 bases outside the gene matches.

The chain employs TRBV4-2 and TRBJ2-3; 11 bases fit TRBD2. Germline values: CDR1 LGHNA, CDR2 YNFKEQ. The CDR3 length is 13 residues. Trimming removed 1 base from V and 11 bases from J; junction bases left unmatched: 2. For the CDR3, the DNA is TGTGCCAGCAGCCAAGCTCTAGCGGGAGGGCAGTATTTT. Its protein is CASSQALAGGQYF.

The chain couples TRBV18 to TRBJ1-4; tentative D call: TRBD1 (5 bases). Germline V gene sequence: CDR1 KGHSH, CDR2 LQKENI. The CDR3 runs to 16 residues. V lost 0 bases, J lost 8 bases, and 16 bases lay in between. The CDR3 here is CASSPPIREVGEKLFF. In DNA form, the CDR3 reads TGTGCCAGCTCACCACCGATCAGGGAGGTCGGCGAAAAACTGTTTTTT.

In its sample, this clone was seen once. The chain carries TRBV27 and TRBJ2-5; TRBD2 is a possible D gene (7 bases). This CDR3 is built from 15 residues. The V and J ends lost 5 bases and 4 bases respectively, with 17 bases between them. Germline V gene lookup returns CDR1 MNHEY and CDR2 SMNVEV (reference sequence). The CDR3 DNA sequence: TGTGCCAGCAGTGTGAGCAGGGGCGGGGGAGAGACCCAGTACTTC. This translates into CASSVSRGGGETQYF.

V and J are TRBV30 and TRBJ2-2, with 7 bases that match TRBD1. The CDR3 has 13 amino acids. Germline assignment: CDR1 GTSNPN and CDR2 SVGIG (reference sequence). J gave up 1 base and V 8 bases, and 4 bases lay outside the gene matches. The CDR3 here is CAGRTGNTGELFF. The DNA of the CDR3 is TGTGCCGGCCGGACAGGGAACACCGGGGAGCTGTTTTTT.

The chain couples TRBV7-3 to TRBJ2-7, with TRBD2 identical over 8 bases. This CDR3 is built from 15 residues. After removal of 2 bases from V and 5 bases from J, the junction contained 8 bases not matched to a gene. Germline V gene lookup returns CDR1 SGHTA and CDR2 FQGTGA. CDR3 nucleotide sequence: TGTGCCAGCAGCTTACGGGGGGGCCTTTCCCACGAGCAGTACTTC. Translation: CASSLRGGLSHEQYF.